A selection of T cell receptor beta chains follows, all from one sample in a study of T-cell memory formation after mild COVID-19. TCRdb independently ran MiXCR on the 5' RACE reads; one entry per CDR3 protein. Here the sample spans about 350,000 distinct CDR3 sequences, approximately 29% being singletons. The sample was PBMCs or a T cell subset sorted from them (not recorded which). The receptors derive from an adult woman who had mild COVID-19 (a few samples of this study predate the infection). Cell type and time point are not known. CDR3s include the opening cysteine and the closing phenylalanine or tryptophan. Each record gives: CDR3 protein, V gene.

CDR3: CASIKGAGSYNEQFF; V: TRBV12-3/TRBV12-4
CDR3: CASSPGTGTIQETQYF; V: TRBV11-3
CDR3: CASSLYEHRANTEAFF; V: TRBV5-1
CDR3: CASSAARLAGRETQYF; V: TRBV7-8
CDR3: CASSFSVNEQFF; V: TRBV5-6
CDR3: CASSSYVDSGGYTF; V: TRBV7-8
CDR3: CASSNRGQSLNTEAFF; V: TRBV7-2
CDR3: CASSRSGQGLYEQYF; V: TRBV5-6
CDR3: CASAPARDSYEQYF; V: TRBV25-1
CDR3: CASSYDRVANTGELFF; V: TRBV7-2
CDR3: CASSLTSSTEAFF; V: TRBV7-7
CDR3: CASSRDRAQYF; V: TRBV12-3/TRBV12-4
CDR3: CSASPTSNTGELFF; V: TRBV20-1
CDR3: CASSYRSKEGYTF; V: TRBV6-2/TRBV6-3
CDR3: CASSLQRASGNTGELFF; V: TRBV7-6
CDR3: CASSYVGDTQYF; V: TRBV6-6
CDR3: CASSTSSGPNEKLFF; V: TRBV4-3
CDR3: CASRLVYTGELFF; V: TRBV2
CDR3: CSASPTSGGSYEQYF; V: TRBV20-1
CDR3: CASSSGHYYGYTF; V: TRBV7-2
CDR3: CASSKGLAGAINEQFF; V: TRBV5-5
CDR3: CASSPPVRLNEQFF; V: TRBV18